This T cell receptor beta chain derives from a study of shared clonotypes between healthy human individuals. Study information: CD4 naive and memory got three plates each, CD8 naive two, CD8 memory one.

Deep was the level used in running the assay. A 200 ng quantity of DNA, about 30,000 T cell genomes, went into the sorted-subset replicate PCRs. Assay: immunoSEQ multiplex PCR; the TCRdb copy retains only in-frame clones and omits some. This sample has more than 2 million clones, with 95% found just once. Germline V gene data show CDR1 as SGHDT and CDR2 as YYEEEE. The CDR3 runs to 15 residues. With 2 bases clipped from V and 2 bases from J, the junction kept 4 bases outside the gene matches. Sequencing input: naive CD4+ T cells sorted from blood. Subset given: CD45RA+ positively selected. This chain connects TRBV5-6 to TRBJ2-7, with 10 nucleotides matching TRBD1. The clonotype was recovered from a young man in good health. Here the CDR3 reads CASSLGDRGAYEQYF. CDR3 sequence (DNA): TGTGCCAGCAGCTTAGGGGACAGGGGCGCCTACGAGCAGTACTTC.